The TCR beta chain under discussion was sequenced for a study of blood T cell repertoires in COVID-19. Study context: Spain, Italy and the United States supplied samples that represented acute and convalescent COVID-19.

Sequenced by immunoSEQ multiplex PCR; TCRdb stores in-frame clones only, minus some. This sample has some 300,000 clones, with 89% found just once. Germline CDR1 is LNHNV and CDR2 is YYDKDF (reference sequence). This CDR3 has 16 amino acids. V lost 1 base to trimming and J lost 0 bases, with 13 bases between them. Residents of approximately 25 US areas, aged about 18 to 89 years, made up the participants. The chain uses TRBV15 and TRBJ2-7; possibly TRBD1 for D (6 bases). Input material: PBMCs or T cells enriched from blood (not recorded which). The receptor was isolated from a woman in her thirties or forties who had recovered from COVID-19. CDR3 loop: CATSRGPRDNSYEQYF. CDR3 coding DNA: TGTGCCACCAGCAGAGGCCCCCGGGACAACTCCTACGAGCAGTACTTC. Combining the CDR3 with reference TRBV15 and TRBJ2-7 gives the whole variable domain DAMVIQNPRYQVTQFGKPVTLSCSQTLNHNVMYWYQQKSSQAPKLLFHYYDKDFNNEADTPDNFQSRRPNTSFCFLDIRSPGLGDTAMYLCATSRGPRDNSYEQYFGPGTRLTVT.